The clone carrying this T cell receptor beta chain was picked up a small number of times. This sample is part of a study of blood T cell repertoires in COVID-19. The overall study: Samples taken during acute and convalescent COVID-19 were collected in the United States, Italy and Spain. T cells, B-cell-depleted T cells, or PBMCs supplied cDNA or gDNA.

V was cut by 4 bases and J by 4 bases, with 14 bases left in between. The CDR3 contains 15 residues. Germline CDR1 and CDR2: SGHDT and YYEEEE. Original processing methods: Nucleated cell number was recorded as an estimate derived from reference gene primer amplification. The data were produced by immunoSEQ multiplex PCR, yet TCRdb's version contains in-frame clones alone and is incomplete. Clone size and V and J calls were adopted from that table, with D and trimming inferred from the DNA. The sample lists 80,000 to 95,000 clones, about 76% seen once, with about 10% in the top ten. The source material was peripheral blood. This chain joins TRBV5-6 and TRBJ2-2; no clear D. This receptor was obtained from a woman older than 75 with acute or convalescent COVID-19. The CDR3 sequence is CASSPLVSFTGELFF. The CDR3 DNA sequence: TGTGCCAGCAGCCCTCTTGTTAGCTTCACCGGGGAGCTGTTTTTT.